One and the same sample provided the 32 T cell receptor beta chains below, sequenced in a study of spatial heterogeneity in lung cancer. TCRdb re-derived calls from the 5' RACE reads in MiXCR, one entry per CDR3 protein. The table has about 36,000 distinct CDR3 sequences, 4% to 6% seen once. The time point: sample taken at primary tumor resection. Material for sequencing was whole RNA from tumor, nontumor lung or frozen PBMC, left unsorted. Sample: PBMCs, taken at surgery. These receptors originate from a female donor with early-stage non-small cell lung cancer.

This clonotype was recorded at least ten times. The chain joins TRBV11-3 to TRBJ2-1; D uncertain. The CDR3 spans 14 residues. CDR1 and CDR2 from the germline V gene are SGHNT and YENEEA. Trimming stripped 5 bases from V and 9 bases from J, with 17 bases between. The CDR3 DNA is TGTGCCAGCAGCCTCGAGAGGACGGCCGGTGAGCAGTTCTTC. Protein sequence: CASSLERTAGEQFF.

This clonotype has at least ten counts. The chain is built from TRBV10-3 and TRBJ2-5, with TRBD2 matching over 13 bases. CDR1 and CDR2 (germline): ENHRY, SYGVKD. V dropped 8 bases and J dropped 1; count of bases not matched to a gene: 10. This CDR3 spans 17 amino acids. DNA of the CDR3: TGTGCCATCGGACTAGCGGGAGCCATTTTGTCCCAAGAGACCCAGTACTTC. Translated, it gives CAIGLAGAILSQETQYF.

Many counts were recorded for this clonotype. The chain joins TRBV18 to TRBJ1-4, with a possible D match to TRBD1 (5 bases). From germline, CDR1 is KGHSH and CDR2 LQKENI. V lost 1 base, J lost 7 bases, and 7 bases lay in between. The CDR3 runs to 13 residues. CDR3 coding DNA: TGTGCCAGCTCACCACAGGGGATTGAAAAACTGTTTTTT. Its protein product is CASSPQGIEKLFF.

This clonotype was recorded many times. The chain combines TRBV19 with TRBJ1-5; weak D call: TRBD1 (5 bases). The CDR3 runs 16 residues. The V gene lost 3 bases and the J gene lost 1 base, with 13 bases spanning the gap. Germline lookup yields CDR1 LNHDA and CDR2 SQIVND (reference sequence). The CDR3 sequence is CASSMWDYDSNQPQHF. The CDR3 region has the DNA TGTGCCAGTAGTATGTGGGACTACGACAGCAATCAGCCCCAGCATTTT.

This clonotype showed up many times. This chain connects TRBV18 to TRBJ1-1, with no clear D. The V end lost 4 bases, the J end lost 5 bases, and 11 bases lay between the germline ends. The CDR3 has 13 amino acids. Germline CDR1 KGHSH, CDR2 LQKENI. The CDR3 is CASSQSPGTEAFF. The CDR3 region has the DNA TGTGCCAGCTCACAAAGCCCGGGGACTGAAGCTTTCTTT.

By sample share, this clonotype is medium-sized. The V and J genes are TRBV29-1 and TRBJ2-5; D is ambiguous. The CDR3 has 14 amino acids. The V and J ends lost 3 bases and 2 bases respectively, with 13 bases between them. The germline CDR1 and CDR2 sequences are SQVTM and ANQGSEA. The chain's CDR3 is CSVDRYQAQETQYF. The DNA for the CDR3 is TGCAGCGTTGATCGGTACCAGGCTCAAGAGACCCAGTACTTC.

This clonotype has just a few counts. The chain recombines TRBV20-1 with TRBJ2-7; D not certain. With 5 bases removed from V and 1 base from J, the gap between germline ends came to 12 bases. The germline V gene has CDR1 DFQATT and CDR2 SNEGSKA (reference sequence). This CDR3 has 13 residues. The CDR3: CSAPSVGSYEQYF. In nucleotides, the CDR3 is TGCAGTGCTCCAAGTGTGGGGTCCTACGAGCAGTACTTC.

This clonotype was counted at least ten times. The rearrangement links TRBV7-2 to TRBJ2-7; perhaps TRBD2 as D (6 bases). Germline CDR1 reads SGHTA; CDR2 reads FQGNSA. The CDR3 has 14 amino acids. Trimming cost V 1 base and J 0 bases, with 7 bases left between them. The CDR3 DNA reads as TGTGCCAGCAGCTTAGTGCGGGACTCCTACGAGCAGTACTTC. The encoded protein is CASSLVRDSYEQYF.

The chain couples TRBV5-4 to TRBJ2-3, with 8 bases identical to TRBD1. The germline CDR1 and CDR2 sequences are SGHNT and YYREEE (reference sequence). The CDR3 runs to 14 residues. V shed 5 bases, J shed 4 bases, and the junction held 6 bases outside the gene matches. The CDR3: CASRSDRAADTQYF. The CDR3 DNA sequence: TGTGCCAGCAGGTCGGACAGGGCCGCAGATACGCAGTATTTT.

This clonotype has at least ten counts. The chain combines TRBV6-2 or TRBV6-3 with TRBJ2-3; D gene unclear. Germline V gene lookup returns CDR1 MNHEY and CDR2 SVGEGT. This CDR3 has 15 residues. V shed 2 bases and J shed 4 bases, with 13 bases lying between them. The CDR3 DNA is TGTGCCAGCAGTTACCCGCCTCCAAGGCCAGATACGCAGTATTTT. It codes for CASSYPPPRPDTQYF.

This clonotype has a count of ten or more. This chain connects TRBV5-1 to TRBJ2-7; possibly TRBD1 for D (5 bases). Trimming removed 4 bases from V and 0 bases from J, with 8 bases in between. The length of the CDR3 is 13 residues. Germline CDR1 reads SGHRS; CDR2 reads YFSETQ. The chain's CDR3 is CASSPDSSYEQYF. The CDR3 DNA is TGCGCCAGCAGCCCCGACAGCTCCTACGAGCAGTACTTC.

This clonotype was found a few times. The chain is built from TRBV10-2 and TRBJ1-5; perhaps TRBD1 as D (5 bases). V was trimmed by 2 bases and J by 0 bases, leaving 11 bases between them. The CDR3 covers 16 residues. Germline values: CDR1 WSHSY, CDR2 SAAADI. CDR3 bases: TGCGCCAGCAGTGAGAAACTGGGGGTTAGCAATCAGCCCCAGCATTTT. Amino acid sequence: CASSEKLGVSNQPQHF.

This clonotype was counted many times. The CDR3 DNA reads as TGTGCCAGCAGCAAGTCTGTCCAGGGACGCAATCAGCCCCAGCATTTT. Translated, it gives CASSKSVQGRNQPQHF. J is TRBJ1-5 and V is TRBV6-1, with D possibly matching TRBD1 (5 bases). This CDR3 comprises 16 residues. Germline loops: CDR1 MNHNS, CDR2 SASEGT. Between the trimmed V and J ends, which lost 6 bases and 2 bases, there was a span of 17 bases.

This clonotype came up many times. V gene TRBV24-1 combines with J gene TRBJ1-2; no firm D call. CDR3 size: 13 residues. Looked up from germline, CDR1 is KGHDR and CDR2 is SFDVKD. V was pared by 2 bases and J by 4 bases, with 7 bases between. For the CDR3, the DNA is TGTGCCACCAGTGATTCGGACCTCTATGGCTACACCTTC. Translating gives CATSDSDLYGYTF.

This clonotype was detected ten times or more. This chain uses TRBV20-1 with TRBJ2-5, with D uncertain. Per germline, CDR1 DFQATT and CDR2 SNEGSKA (reference sequence). V dropped 7 bases and J dropped 2 bases, with 8 bases sitting between them. This CDR3 contains 11 residues. The CDR3 protein is CSGRGQETQYF. CDR3 coding DNA: TGCAGTGGTCGCGGTCAAGAGACCCAGTACTTC.

In this sample, this clonotype turned up many times. The genes are TRBV10-3 and TRBJ1-6; D is perhaps TRBD1 (6 bases). The germline V gene encodes CDR1 ENHRY and CDR2 SYGVKD. The CDR3 loop spans 16 amino acids. V lost 0 bases and J 4 bases, leaving 10 bases between the germline ends. The CDR3 bases are TGTGCCATCAGTGAGTCGAAGACAGGTTATAATTCACCCCTCCACTTT. It yields the protein CAISESKTGYNSPLHF.

There are a few counts of this clonotype. The V call is TRBV20-1, the J call TRBJ1-5; D not certain. The CDR3 totals 13 residues. Germline loops: CDR1 DFQATT, CDR2 SNEGSKA (reference sequence). V was trimmed by 2 bases and J by 0 bases, leaving 5 bases between them. Here the CDR3 reads CSARQYSNQPQHF. The CDR3 DNA reads TGCAGTGCTAGACAGTATAGCAATCAGCCCCAGCATTTT.

This clonotype came up many times. The chain couples TRBV28 to TRBJ2-7; 7 nucleotides line up with TRBD1. Per the germline V gene, CDR1 is MDHEN and CDR2 is SYDVKM. V lost 8 bases, J lost 1 base, and 2 bases stayed unmatched. CDR3 length equals 12 residues. The CDR3 DNA is TGTGCCAGCGGGACAGAATCCTACGAGCAGTACTTC. Translating it yields CASGTESYEQYF.

In its sample, this clonotype was seen many times. This CDR3 is CASSLDGDEKLFF. The CDR3 nucleotides read TGCGCCAGCAGCTTGGACGGAGATGAAAAACTGTTTTTT. The genes are TRBV5-1 and TRBJ1-4; D not resolved. This CDR3 has 13 amino acids. Per the germline V gene, CDR1 is SGHRS and CDR2 is YFSETQ. Trimming took off 0 bases at V and 6 bases at J, with 6 bases between the two ends.

This clonotype showed up many times. The rearrangement links TRBV20-1 to TRBJ2-5; a possible D gene is TRBD1 (5 bases). Germline V lookup: CDR1 DFQATT, CDR2 SNEGSKA (reference sequence). CDR3 length: 15 residues. With 0 bases removed from V and 4 bases from J, the gap between germline ends came to 15 bases. The CDR3 DNA is TGCAGTGCTAGAGACAGGGTCGGGTCCCGAGAGACCCAGTACTTC. As protein: CSARDRVGSRETQYF.

This clonotype was detected a few times. The V gene is TRBV30, the J gene TRBJ2-5; TRBD2 matches at 11 bases. This CDR3 has 14 amino acids. V lost 7 bases and J lost 1; bases outside the gene matches: 5. Germline assignment: CDR1 GTSNPN and CDR2 SVGIG (reference sequence). CDR3 in DNA: TGTGCCTTATCCGGGACTAGCGGCCAAGAGACCCAGTACTTC. Translating gives CALSGTSGQETQYF.

This clonotype showed up many times. The V and J genes are TRBV7-2 and TRBJ2-1; TRBD2 might be the D (5 bases). V was trimmed by 5 bases and J by 0 bases, leaving 11 bases between them. The CDR3 consists of 15 residues. The germline CDR1 and CDR2 sequences are SGHTA and FQGNSA. The CDR3 region has the DNA TGTGCCAGCAGCGCCGACTACAGCTCCTACAATGAGCAGTTCTTC. This translates into CASSADYSSYNEQFF. The variable domain in full, with the rest retrieved from reference TRBV7-2 and TRBJ2-1, is GAGVSQSPSNKVTEKGKDVELRCDPISGHTALYWYRQSLGQGLEFLIYFQGNSAPDKSGLPSDRFSAERTGGSVSTLTIQRTQQEDSAVYLCASSADYSSYNEQFFGPGTRLTVL.

This clonotype was counted a few times. The gene calls are TRBV30 and TRBJ1-5; D remains unclear. The germline V and J ends were trimmed by 4 bases and 3 bases, with 10 bases remaining between them. Looked up from germline, CDR1 is GTSNPN and CDR2 is SVGIG (reference sequence). The CDR3 consists of 13 residues. CDR3 region: CAWNTYLNQPQHF. CDR3 DNA sequence: TGTGCCTGGAACACCTACCTCAATCAGCCCCAGCATTTT.

This clonotype was recorded many times. V is TRBV9 and J is TRBJ2-7; D remains ambiguous. The CDR3 has 12 residues. V was cut by 4 bases and J by 5 bases, with 10 bases left in between. Germline lookup yields CDR1 SGDLS and CDR2 YYNGEE. The CDR3 sequence is CASSPDSDEQYF. Written as DNA, the CDR3 is TGTGCCAGCAGCCCCGACTCGGACGAGCAGTACTTC. The complete variable domain, with remaining parts taken from reference TRBV9 and TRBJ2-7, reads DSGVTQTPKHLITATGQRVTLRCSPRSGDLSVYWYQQSLDQGLQFLIQYYNGEERAKGNILERFSAQQFPDLHSELNLSSLELGDSALYFCASSPDSDEQYFGPGTRLTVT.

This clonotype was found many times. For the CDR3, the DNA is TGCAGTGCTAGTCCGGGGGGCACAGATACGCAGTATTTT. Translating gives CSASPGGTDTQYF. The chain uses TRBV20-1 and TRBJ2-3; the D gene is possibly TRBD2 (6 bases). Germline V gene data show CDR1 as DFQATT and CDR2 as SNEGSKA (reference sequence). V lost 3 bases, J lost 1 base, and 8 bases lay in between. CDR3 size: 13 residues.

This clonotype was found many times. CDR3 protein: CASSFGGAWAKLFF. The CDR3, as DNA: TGTGCCAGCAGCTTTGGGGGCGCGTGGGCAAAACTGTTTTTT. The chain couples TRBV7-9 to TRBJ1-4; perhaps TRBD1 as D (6 bases). Trimming removed 3 bases from V and 10 bases from J, with 15 bases in between. Germline-derived CDR1 and CDR2 are SEHNR and FQNEAQ (reference sequence). The CDR3 has 14 amino acids.

The rearrangement links TRBV2 to TRBJ2-7; the D is unclear. The CDR3 contains 13 residues. Between the trimmed V and J ends, which lost 9 bases and 4 bases, there was a span of 16 bases. From germline, CDR1 is SNHLY and CDR2 FYNNEI. The CDR3 reads CARKGKEPYEQYF. The CDR3 DNA reads as TGTGCCAGAAAAGGAAAGGAACCATACGAGCAGTACTTC.

There are many counts of this clonotype. The V call is TRBV6-1, the J call TRBJ2-3, with 8 bases aligning to TRBD1. Unmatched junction bases numbered 10, after V lost 9 bases and J lost 2 bases. The CDR3 consists of 15 residues. Germline V gene lookup returns CDR1 MNHNS and CDR2 SASEGT. The CDR3 DNA sequence: TGTGCCAGTCTCCTCAGGGGGCACTCCACAGATACGCAGTATTTT. Residues: CASLLRGHSTDTQYF.

This clonotype was seen repeatedly, ten times or more. The CDR3 is CASSPSRQGTVKLFF. CDR3 DNA: TGTGCCAGCTCACCATCCCGACAGGGGACTGTGAAACTGTTTTTT. The V and J genes are TRBV18 and TRBJ1-4; 8 bases line up with TRBD1. With V trimmed by 2 bases and J by 11 bases, 10 bases remained unmatched. Per the germline V gene, CDR1 is KGHSH and CDR2 is LQKENI. The CDR3 covers 15 residues.

The rearrangement uses TRBV5-8 and TRBJ2-1; unclear D gene. The J call may be incorrect, as the DNA end agrees better with TRBJ2-5. Germline values: CDR1 SGHTS, CDR2 YDEGEE. The CDR3 contains 14 residues. The DNA for the CDR3 is TGTGCCAGCAGCTTGGGGACGGACCAAGAGACCCAGTACTTC. Amino acid sequence: CASSLGTDQETQYF.

In this sample, this clonotype turned up many times. V is TRBV20-1 and J is TRBJ1-5; D call uncertain. This CDR3 has 12 residues. Trimming removed 6 bases at V and 0 bases at J, with 6 bases between. Germline-derived CDR1 and CDR2 are DFQATT and SNEGSKA (reference sequence). The CDR3 nucleotides read TGCAGTGCAACCCATAGCAATCAGCCCCAGCATTTT. This gives the protein CSATHSNQPQHF.

This clonotype was observed many times. CDR3 nucleotide sequence: TGTGCCAGCAGCAGAGGGACAGGGGGTATCGAGCAGTACTTC. It is translated as CASSRGTGGIEQYF. The genes are TRBV27 and TRBJ2-7, with 11 bases that match TRBD1. Germline CDR1 reads MNHEY; CDR2 reads SMNVEV (reference sequence). V was pared by 6 bases and J by 6 bases, with 7 bases of the junction left unmatched. The CDR3 loop spans 14 amino acids.